A selection of T cell receptor beta chains follows, all from one sample in a study of shared clonotypes between healthy human individuals. The protocol was immunoSEQ multiplex PCR, while the TCRdb copy is restricted to in-frame clones and leaves out a portion. The table has approximately 440,000 clones, roughly 80% seen once. The sample taken for sequencing was PBMCs. The source of these receptors is a woman between 40 and 55 years old in good health. Some clones in this sample may be carry-over from other donors' samples. Both conserved end residues are part of each CDR3. The D gene is left open where the match is weak. Clone sizes are given selectively: once, few, many, or a class where the clone is expanded.

DNA: TGTGCCAGCAGTGCGGCCAGGGGGACTGAAGCTTTCTTT; CDR3: CASSAARGTEAFF; V: TRBV6-1; J: TRBJ1-1; size: NA; D: TRBD1; length: 13
DNA: TGTGCCAGCAGCCTTAACTCGGCCGGGGAGCTGTTTTTT; CDR3: CASSLNSAGELFF; V: TRBV7-3; J: TRBJ2-2; size: NA; D: NA; length: 13
DNA: TGTGCCAGCACCCCTCAGGGCAGGAACACCGGGGAGCTGTTTTTT; CDR3: CASTPQGRNTGELFF; V: TRBV25-1; J: TRBJ2-2; size: NA; D: NA; length: 15
DNA: TGTGCCAGCTCCCAAGGACAGGCCTACAATGAGCAGTTCTTC; CDR3: CASSQGQAYNEQFF; V: TRBV18; J: TRBJ2-1; size: NA; D: TRBD1; length: 14
DNA: TGTGCCAGCTCACCCTCCCTAGCGGGAGGGTTTGAGACCCAGTACTTC; CDR3: CASSPSLAGGFETQYF; V: TRBV18; J: TRBJ2-5; size: many; D: TRBD2; length: 16
DNA: TGCGCCAGCAGCCAAGCTGGATCGGCGGCAGGGAATGAGCAGTTCTTC; CDR3: CASSQAGSAAGNEQFF; V: TRBV4-3; J: TRBJ2-1; size: NA; D: NA; length: 16
DNA: TGTGCCACCAGCAGCCCAGGGCGGGTCAACACTGAAGCTTTCTTT; CDR3: CATSSPGRVNTEAFF; V: TRBV15; J: TRBJ1-1; size: NA; D: NA; length: 15
DNA: TGTGCCAGCAGTGTACCAGGGGGATCGCTCGAGCAGTACTTC; CDR3: CASSVPGGSLEQYF; V: TRBV28; J: TRBJ2-7; size: NA; D: TRBD1; length: 14
DNA: TGTGCCAGCAGCTTATGGGGGCGGGAGCGGGAGTTCTTC; CDR3: CASSLWGREREFF; V: TRBV7-6; J: TRBJ2-1; size: NA; D: NA; length: 13
DNA: TGTGCCAGCAGCCTTACAGGGACCTATGGCTACACCTTC; CDR3: CASSLTGTYGYTF; V: TRBV11-2; J: TRBJ1-2; size: NA; D: NA; length: 13
DNA: TGTGCCAGTAGTCCACGACAGGTTGGAGGCTACACCTTC; CDR3: CASSPRQVGGYTF; V: TRBV19; J: TRBJ1-2; size: NA; D: NA; length: 13
DNA: TGTGCCAGCAGTACCGCGGGGTATTCCTACGAGCAGTACTTC; CDR3: CASSTAGYSYEQYF; V: TRBV25-1; J: TRBJ2-7; size: NA; D: NA; length: 14
DNA: TGTGCCAGCAGTCGTACATCCGGGACATTGACCGGGGAGCTGTTTTTT; CDR3: CASSRTSGTLTGELFF; V: TRBV28; J: TRBJ2-2; size: NA; D: NA; length: 16
DNA: TGTGCCAGCTCACCGGTCCACAGCACAGATACGCAGTATTTT; CDR3: CASSPVHSTDTQYF; V: TRBV18; J: TRBJ2-3; size: NA; D: NA; length: 14
DNA: TGTGCCAGCAGTTACTCGGTACGGGTTGGCACTGAAGCTTTCTTT; CDR3: CASSYSVRVGTEAFF; V: TRBV6-6; J: TRBJ1-1; size: NA; D: NA; length: 15
DNA: TGTGCCAGCAGCGCGACCCCGGGCCCTTATGGCTACACCTTC; CDR3: CASSATPGPYGYTF; V: TRBV7-2; J: TRBJ1-2; size: NA; D: NA; length: 14
DNA: TGTGCCAGCAGCTCCGGGACCAGCGGGAGGGTCGATGAGCAGTTCTTC; CDR3: CASSSGTSGRVDEQFF; V: TRBV11-3; J: TRBJ2-1; size: few; D: TRBD2; length: 16
DNA: TGTGCCAGCAGCCCGGGGCCCGGGTACTCTGGAAACACCATATATTTT; CDR3: CASSPGPGYSGNTIYF; V: TRBV7-6; J: TRBJ1-3; size: many; D: NA; length: 16
DNA: TGTGCCAGCAGCGTAGGAGGGATCCAAGAGACCCAGTACTTC; CDR3: CASSVGGIQETQYF; V: TRBV9; J: TRBJ2-5; size: once; D: NA; length: 14
DNA: TGTGCCAGCAGTTTATCCGGGACAGGGGGTGCGGCTGGAAACACCATATATTTT; CDR3: CASSLSGTGGAAGNTIYF; V: TRBV28; J: TRBJ1-3; size: NA; D: TRBD1; length: 18
DNA: TGTGCCAGCAGCCCTAGCGGCCCAGGTGGTACGCAGTATTTT; CDR3: CASSPSGPGGTQYF; V: TRBV4-2; J: TRBJ2-3; size: NA; D: TRBD2; length: 14
DNA: TGTGCCAGCAGCTTATTTGCGGGTAACAATGAGCAGTTCTTC; CDR3: CASSLFAGNNEQFF; V: TRBV7-8; J: TRBJ2-1; size: NA; D: NA; length: 14
DNA: TGTGCCAGCAGCTTTGCTCAGGGGGATACGCAGTATTTT; CDR3: CASSFAQGDTQYF; V: TRBV7-1; J: TRBJ2-3; size: NA; D: NA; length: 13
DNA: TGTGCCACCAGCAGAGGGACAGGGGGAACCTACTATGGCTACACCTTC; CDR3: CATSRGTGGTYYGYTF; V: TRBV15; J: TRBJ1-2; size: NA; D: TRBD1; length: 16
DNA: TGTGCCTGGAGTGACCGGTCTAGACGAAACTACAATGAGCAGTTCTTC; CDR3: CAWSDRSRRNYNEQFF; V: TRBV30; J: TRBJ2-1; size: NA; D: NA; length: 16
DNA: TGTGCCAGTATAGCGGGAGGGGCCTACGAGCAGTACTTC; CDR3: CASIAGGAYEQYF; V: TRBV28; J: TRBJ2-7; size: NA; D: TRBD2; length: 13
DNA: TGTGCTAGTGGTTTCTTGCTGGGACAGGGTATCGGGGAGCTGTTTTTT; CDR3: CASGFLLGQGIGELFF; V: TRBV12-5; J: TRBJ2-2; size: NA; D: TRBD1; length: 16
DNA: TGTGCCAGCAGCGTACCGCTGGGACTAGCGGACCTATTCTACGAGCAGTACTTC; CDR3: CASSVPLGLADLFYEQYF; V: TRBV9; J: TRBJ2-7; size: few; D: TRBD2; length: 18
DNA: TGTGCCAGCAGCCCCGCCCTCCTAACAGATACGCAGTATTTT; CDR3: CASSPALLTDTQYF; V: TRBV9; J: TRBJ2-3; size: many; D: NA; length: 14
DNA: TGTGCCAGCAGCCCCATTCGGACCAGGCCCTCCGAGCAGTACTTC; CDR3: CASSPIRTRPSEQYF; V: TRBV11-2; J: TRBJ2-7; size: NA; D: NA; length: 15
DNA: TGTGCCAGCAGCCAGTACAATGAGCAGTTCTTC; CDR3: CASSQYNEQFF; V: TRBV11-3; J: TRBJ2-1; size: NA; D: NA; length: 11
DNA: TGTGCCAGCAGACTCGACAGGGATCGCTCCTACGAGCAGTACTTC; CDR3: CASRLDRDRSYEQYF; V: TRBV28; J: TRBJ2-7; size: NA; D: TRBD1; length: 15
DNA: TGTGCCACCAGCAGAGGTGCCAGTCCTAGCAATCAGCCCCAGCATTTT; CDR3: CATSRGASPSNQPQHF; V: TRBV15; J: TRBJ1-5; size: NA; D: NA; length: 16
DNA: TGTGCCAGCTCAACTAGCACAGATACGCAGTATTTT; CDR3: CASSTSTDTQYF; V: TRBV18; J: TRBJ2-3; size: NA; D: NA; length: 12
DNA: TGTGCCACCAGCAGAGACCCGGGACAGATCCAAGAGACCCAGTACTTC; CDR3: CATSRDPGQIQETQYF; V: TRBV15; J: TRBJ2-5; size: NA; D: TRBD1; length: 16
DNA: TGTGCCAGCGGGTCATCTGGAAACACCATATATTTT; CDR3: CASGSSGNTIYF; V: TRBV6-1; J: TRBJ1-3; size: NA; D: NA; length: 12
DNA: TGTGCCAGCAGTCCCGGGGAGTTCTCTGGGGCCAACGTCCTGACTTTC; CDR3: CASSPGEFSGANVLTF; V: TRBV28; J: TRBJ2-6; size: many; D: NA; length: 16
DNA: TGTGCCACCAGCAGAGATAGGGAGAGCACTGAAGCTTTCTTT; CDR3: CATSRDRESTEAFF; V: TRBV15; J: TRBJ1-1; size: few; D: NA; length: 14
DNA: TGTGCCAGCAGCCCGACGGGGTGGGGGAGCGACACTGAAGCTTTCTTT; CDR3: CASSPTGWGSDTEAFF; V: TRBV7-3; J: TRBJ1-1; size: once; D: NA; length: 16
DNA: TGTGCCAGCAGCTTGGGGGGGGCGGAGACCCAGTACTTC; CDR3: CASSLGGAETQYF; V: TRBV5-4; J: TRBJ2-5; size: NA; D: NA; length: 13
DNA: TGTGCCAGTAGTTTGCGAGGGGAGGCAGATACGCAGTATTTT; CDR3: CASSLRGEADTQYF; V: TRBV19; J: TRBJ2-3; size: few; D: NA; length: 14
DNA: TGTGCCAGCAGCTTAGTCGTGACAGCCGCATCCTACGAGCAGTACTTC; CDR3: CASSLVVTAASYEQYF; V: TRBV11-2; J: TRBJ2-7; size: NA; D: NA; length: 16
DNA: TGCGCCAGCAGCCTAAGGACTAGCGGGAGGTTTGGCAATGAGCAGTTCTTC; CDR3: CASSLRTSGRFGNEQFF; V: TRBV5-1; J: TRBJ2-1; size: NA; D: TRBD2; length: 17
DNA: TGTGCCACCAGCAGAGGTCTAGAGGAGACCCAGTACTTC; CDR3: CATSRGLEETQYF; V: TRBV15; J: TRBJ2-5; size: NA; D: NA; length: 13
DNA: TGTGCCAGCAGTGACTCGTGGAATGAGCAGTTCTTC; CDR3: CASSDSWNEQFF; V: TRBV6-4; J: TRBJ2-1; size: NA; D: NA; length: 12
DNA: TGCGCCAGCAGCCAAGATCAGGGACAGGGGGTTATCTATGGCTACACCTTC; CDR3: CASSQDQGQGVIYGYTF; V: TRBV4-1; J: TRBJ1-2; size: once; D: TRBD1; length: 17
DNA: TGTGCCAGCAGCTGGGGGGCTAGCGGGAACTACGAGCAGTACTTC; CDR3: CASSWGASGNYEQYF; V: TRBV11-2; J: TRBJ2-7; size: many; D: TRBD2; length: 15
DNA: TGCGCCAGCAGCTTGGCACAGGGGGGTGACTACAATGAGCAGTTCTTC; CDR3: CASSLAQGGDYNEQFF; V: TRBV5-1; J: TRBJ2-1; size: NA; D: TRBD1; length: 16
DNA: TGTGCCAGCAAGGCAATAGAGACCCAGTACTTC; CDR3: CASKAIETQYF; V: TRBV25-1; J: TRBJ2-5; size: NA; D: NA; length: 11
DNA: TGTGCCATCAGGGCGACTAGCGGGGGGGTTTTGGAGCAGTTCTTC; CDR3: CAIRATSGGVLEQFF; V: TRBV10-3; J: TRBJ2-1; size: NA; D: TRBD2; length: 15
DNA: TGTGCCACCTTGACAGGGTCCTACGAGCAGTACTTC; CDR3: CATLTGSYEQYF; V: TRBV10-3; J: TRBJ2-7; size: NA; D: TRBD1; length: 12
DNA: TGTGCCAGCAGCCCCGGATCAACCGGGGAGCTGTTTTTT; CDR3: CASSPGSTGELFF; V: TRBV9; J: TRBJ2-2; size: NA; D: NA; length: 13